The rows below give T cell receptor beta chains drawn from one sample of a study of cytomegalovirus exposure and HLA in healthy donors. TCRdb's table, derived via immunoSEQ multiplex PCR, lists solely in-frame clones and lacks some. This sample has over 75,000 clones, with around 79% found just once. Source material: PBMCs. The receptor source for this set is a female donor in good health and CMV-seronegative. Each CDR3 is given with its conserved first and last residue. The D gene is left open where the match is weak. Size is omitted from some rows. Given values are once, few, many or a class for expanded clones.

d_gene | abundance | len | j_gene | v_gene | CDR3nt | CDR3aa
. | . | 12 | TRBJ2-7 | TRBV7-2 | TGTGCCAGCAGCCCGAGTGGTTACGAGCAGTACTTC | CASSPSGYEQYF
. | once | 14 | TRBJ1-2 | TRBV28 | TGTGCCAGCAGTCCACTAGGGAGGGAAAATGGCTACACCTTC | CASSPLGRENGYTF
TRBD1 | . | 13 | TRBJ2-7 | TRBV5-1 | TGCGCCAGCAGCGGGGACAGGGCCTACGAGCAGTACTTC | CASSGDRAYEQYF
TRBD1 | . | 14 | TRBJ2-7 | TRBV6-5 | TGTGCCAGCAGTTACTCGGGACAGTCCTACGAGCAGTACTTC | CASSYSGQSYEQYF
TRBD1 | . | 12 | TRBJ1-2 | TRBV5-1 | TGCGCCAGCAGATCAGGGGGCGATGGCTACACCTTC | CASRSGGDGYTF
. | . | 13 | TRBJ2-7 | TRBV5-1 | TGCGCCAGCCGGGTGGGAGAGGGTCACGAGCAGTACTTC | CASRVGEGHEQYF
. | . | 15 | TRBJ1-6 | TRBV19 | TGTGCCAGTAGTATCCCGGGGGATTATAATTCACCCCTCCACTTT | CASSIPGDYNSPLHF
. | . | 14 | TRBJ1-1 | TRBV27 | TGTGCCAGCAGTTTATTTGAGGGAGCCACTGAAGCTTTCTTT | CASSLFEGATEAFF
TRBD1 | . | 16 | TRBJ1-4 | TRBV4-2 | TGTGCCAGCAGCCAAGATCGTACGACAGGGGTTGAAAAACTGTTTTTT | CASSQDRTTGVEKLFF
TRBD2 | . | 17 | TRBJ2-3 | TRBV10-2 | TGCGCCAGCAGTGAGAACGGGAGCGGGAGGACAAGGAATACGCAGTATTTT | CASSENGSGRTRNTQYF
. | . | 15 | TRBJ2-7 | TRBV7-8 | TGTGCCAGCAGCTTAGGAGTTACCTCCTCCTACGAGCAGTACTTC | CASSLGVTSSYEQYF
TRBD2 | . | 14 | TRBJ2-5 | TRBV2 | TGTGCCAGCAGGCTAGCGGGGGGGCGGGAGACCCAGTACTTC | CASRLAGGRETQYF
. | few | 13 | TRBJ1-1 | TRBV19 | TGTGCCAGTAGTATAATGGCGGGCACTGAAGCTTTCTTT | CASSIMAGTEAFF
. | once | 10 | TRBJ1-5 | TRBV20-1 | TGCAGTGCCAAAATCCAGCCCCAGCATTTT | CSAKIQPQHF
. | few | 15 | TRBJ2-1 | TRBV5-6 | TGTGCCAGCAGCTTGGCCGGCGGGGACTACAATGAGCAGTTCTTC | CASSLAGGDYNEQFF
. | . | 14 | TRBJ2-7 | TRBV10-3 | TGTGCCATCAGTGGAACAGGAGGGTCCTACGAGCAGTACTTC | CAISGTGGSYEQYF
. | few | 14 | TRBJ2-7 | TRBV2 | TGTGCCAGCAAGGTTTCGGACAGAGGCTACGAGCAGTACTTC | CASKVSDRGYEQYF
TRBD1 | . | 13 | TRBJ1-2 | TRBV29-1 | TGCAGCGTTGAACGGGACAGCAACTATGGCTACACCTTC | CSVERDSNYGYTF
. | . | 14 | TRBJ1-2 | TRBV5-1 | TGCGCCAGCAGCTATCTAACCGCTCTTACGGGCTACACCTTC | CASSYLTALTGYTF
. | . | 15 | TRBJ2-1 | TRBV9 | TGTGCCAGCAGCGTAGGCGGGACAGTTAACAATGAGCAGTTCTTC | CASSVGGTVNNEQFF
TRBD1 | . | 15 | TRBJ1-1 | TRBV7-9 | TGTGCCAGCACCGGGTCCTGGACAGGGCACACTGAAGCTTTCTTT | CASTGSWTGHTEAFF
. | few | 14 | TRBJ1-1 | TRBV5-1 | TGCGCCAGCAGCTTGTTAGCACTCAGTACTGAAGCTTTCTTT | CASSLLALSTEAFF
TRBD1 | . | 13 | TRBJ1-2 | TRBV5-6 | TGTGCCAGCAGCTACCGACAGGGCGATGGCTACACCTTC | CASSYRQGDGYTF